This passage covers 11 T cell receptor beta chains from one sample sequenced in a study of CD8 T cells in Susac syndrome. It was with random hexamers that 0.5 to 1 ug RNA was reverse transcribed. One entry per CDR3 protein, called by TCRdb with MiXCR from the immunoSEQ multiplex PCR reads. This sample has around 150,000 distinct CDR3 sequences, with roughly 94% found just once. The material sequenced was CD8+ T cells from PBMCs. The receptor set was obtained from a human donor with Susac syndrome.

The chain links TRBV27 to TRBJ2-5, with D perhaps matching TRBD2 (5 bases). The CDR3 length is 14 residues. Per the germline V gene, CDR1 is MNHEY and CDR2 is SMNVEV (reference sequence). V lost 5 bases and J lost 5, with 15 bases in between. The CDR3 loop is CASSPWTGGETQYF. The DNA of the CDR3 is TGTGCCAGCAGTCCCTGGACCGGCGGGGAGACCCAGTACTTC.

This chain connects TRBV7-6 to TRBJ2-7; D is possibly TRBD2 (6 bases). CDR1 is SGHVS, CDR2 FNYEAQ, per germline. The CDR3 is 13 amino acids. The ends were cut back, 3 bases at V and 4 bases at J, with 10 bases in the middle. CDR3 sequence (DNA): TGTGCCAGCAGCTTCACTAGCAGGTACGAGCAGTACTTC. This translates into CASSFTSRYEQYF.

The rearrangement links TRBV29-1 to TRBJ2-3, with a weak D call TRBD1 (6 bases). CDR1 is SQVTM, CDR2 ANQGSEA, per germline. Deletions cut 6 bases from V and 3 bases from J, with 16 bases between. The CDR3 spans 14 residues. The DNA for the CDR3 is TGCAGCGTCCCCATCCTACAGGGTACAGATACGCAGTATTTT. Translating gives CSVPILQGTDTQYF.

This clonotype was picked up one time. The chain's CDR3 is CSVKQGNTGELFF. CDR3 DNA sequence: TGCAGCGTAAAACAGGGGAACACCGGGGAGCTGTTTTTT. The chain recombines TRBV29-1 with TRBJ2-2; D perhaps matches TRBD1 (6 bases). Germline V lookup: CDR1 SQVTM, CDR2 ANQGSEA. The V end lost 6 bases, the J end lost 1 base, and 9 bases lay between the germline ends. This CDR3 has 13 amino acids.

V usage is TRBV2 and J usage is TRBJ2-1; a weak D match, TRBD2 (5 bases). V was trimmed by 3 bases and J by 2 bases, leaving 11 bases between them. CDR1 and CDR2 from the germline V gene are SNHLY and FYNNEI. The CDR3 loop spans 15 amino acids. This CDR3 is CASSEIEGAYNEQFF. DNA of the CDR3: TGTGCCAGCAGTGAGATTGAGGGAGCCTACAATGAGCAGTTCTTC. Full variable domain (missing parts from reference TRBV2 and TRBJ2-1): EPEVTQTPSHQVTQMGQEVILRCVPISNHLYFYWYRQILGQKVEFLVSFYNNEISEKSEIFDDQFSVERPDGSNFTLKIRSTKLEDSAMYFCASSEIEGAYNEQFFGPGTRLTVL.

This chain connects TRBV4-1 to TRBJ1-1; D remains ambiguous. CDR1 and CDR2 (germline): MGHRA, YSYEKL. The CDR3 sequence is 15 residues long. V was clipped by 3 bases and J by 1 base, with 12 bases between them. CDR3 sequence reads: CASSQTDSGNTEAFF. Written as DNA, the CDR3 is TGCGCCAGCAGCCAGACCGACTCGGGGAACACTGAAGCTTTCTTT.

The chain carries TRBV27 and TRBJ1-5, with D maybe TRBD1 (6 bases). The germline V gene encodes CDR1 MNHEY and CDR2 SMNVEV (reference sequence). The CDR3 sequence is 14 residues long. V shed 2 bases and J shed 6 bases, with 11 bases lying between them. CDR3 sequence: CASSLGQLGQPQHF. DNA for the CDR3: TGTGCCAGCAGTTTAGGACAGTTGGGTCAGCCCCAGCATTTT.

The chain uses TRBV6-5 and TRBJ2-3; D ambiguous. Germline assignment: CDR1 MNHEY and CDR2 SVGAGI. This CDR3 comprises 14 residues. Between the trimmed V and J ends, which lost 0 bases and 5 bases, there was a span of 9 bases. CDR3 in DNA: TGTGCCAGCAGTTACTCGCACTCTGGAGATACGCAGTATTTT. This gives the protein CASSYSHSGDTQYF.

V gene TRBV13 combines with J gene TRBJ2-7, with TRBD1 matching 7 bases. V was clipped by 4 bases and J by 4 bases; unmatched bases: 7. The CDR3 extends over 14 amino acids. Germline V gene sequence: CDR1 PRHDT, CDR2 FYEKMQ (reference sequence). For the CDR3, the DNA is TGTGCCAGCAGCTCTCGGGACAGTTATTACGAGCAGTACTTC. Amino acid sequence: CASSSRDSYYEQYF.

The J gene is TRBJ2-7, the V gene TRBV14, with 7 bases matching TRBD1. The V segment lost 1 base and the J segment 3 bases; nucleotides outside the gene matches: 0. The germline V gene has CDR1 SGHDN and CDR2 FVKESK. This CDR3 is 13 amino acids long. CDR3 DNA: TGTGCCAGCAGCCAAGGGACAGGCTACGAGCAGTACTTC. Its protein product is CASSQGTGYEQYF.

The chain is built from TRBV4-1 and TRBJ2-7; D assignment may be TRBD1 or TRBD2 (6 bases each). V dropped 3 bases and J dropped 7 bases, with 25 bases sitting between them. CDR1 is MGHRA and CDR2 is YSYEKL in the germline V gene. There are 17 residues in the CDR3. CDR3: CASSQGGPWAGIYEQYF. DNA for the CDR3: TGCGCCAGCAGCCAGGGGGGCCCATGGGCAGGGATCTATGAGCAGTACTTC.